This record covers a single TCR beta chain. Its specificity is not known. The CDR3 sequence is 12 residues long. The germline V and J ends were trimmed by 6 bases and 7 bases, with 15 bases remaining between them. CDR1 and CDR2 from the germline V gene are GTSNPN and SVGIG (reference sequence). TCRdb keeps only in-frame clones here, not all; method: immunoSEQ multiplex PCR. The data contain approximately 50,000 clones, 80% to 90% of them singletons. This entry belongs to a study of T cell responses to AZD1222 COVID-19 vaccine. The study's findings and limits: Regions 160-218 and 743-854 held dominance among vaccine-associated CD4 TCRs, which spanned spike.

The TCR was taken from an adult who received the AZD1222 COVID-19 vaccine. J is TRBJ1-1 and V is TRBV30; tentatively, D is TRBD1 (6 bases). The material was peripheral blood, obtained 28 days after the second AZD1222 dose. The CDR3: CACPGQGNEAFF. The CDR3 nucleotides read TGTGCCTGCCCGGGGCAGGGGAATGAAGCTTTCTTT.